This TCR beta chain stems from a study of CD8+CD57+ T cells in acquired aplastic anemia. This clonotype was recorded a few times. Its target is unknown. TCR beta VDJ combinations and CDR3 sequences were profiled from genomic DNA. Using its own MiXCR run on the reads, TCRdb lists one record per CDR3 protein. The sample includes around 210,000 distinct CDR3 sequences, 50% to 70% of them seen just once. The length of the CDR3 is 13 residues. V was clipped by 9 bases and J by 11 bases; unmatched bases: 8. Germline V lookup: CDR1 ENHRY, CDR2 SYGVKD. Whole-study findings and limits: Any difference that existed in CD8+ Simpson's diversity between patients and controls was not significant.

The patients chosen for sequencing had shown expansion of CD8+CD57+ cells (detected by flow cytometry). Acquired aplastic anemia of severe grade affected all patients. No therapy was given to patients before blood sampling. The gene calls are TRBV10-3 and TRBJ1-6; 9 bases match TRBD1. Sequencing was performed on sorted CD4+, CD8+, or CD8+CD57+ T cells (not recorded which) from PBMCs. This sequence was found in a human donor with aplastic anemia. This CDR3 reads CAITGDRVTPLHF. As DNA, the CDR3 is TGTGCCATTACTGGGGACAGGGTAACACCCCTCCACTTT.